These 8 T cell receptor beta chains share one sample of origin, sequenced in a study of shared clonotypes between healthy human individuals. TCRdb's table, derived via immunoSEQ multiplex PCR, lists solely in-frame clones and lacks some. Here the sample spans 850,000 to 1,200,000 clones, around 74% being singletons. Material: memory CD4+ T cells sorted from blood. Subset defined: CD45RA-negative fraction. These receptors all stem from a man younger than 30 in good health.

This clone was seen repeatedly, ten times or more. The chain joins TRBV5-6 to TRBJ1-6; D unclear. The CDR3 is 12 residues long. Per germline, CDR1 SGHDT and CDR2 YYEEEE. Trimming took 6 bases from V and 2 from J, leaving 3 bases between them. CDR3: CASNPYNSPLHF. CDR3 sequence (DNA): TGTGCCAGCAACCCCTATAATTCACCCCTCCACTTT.

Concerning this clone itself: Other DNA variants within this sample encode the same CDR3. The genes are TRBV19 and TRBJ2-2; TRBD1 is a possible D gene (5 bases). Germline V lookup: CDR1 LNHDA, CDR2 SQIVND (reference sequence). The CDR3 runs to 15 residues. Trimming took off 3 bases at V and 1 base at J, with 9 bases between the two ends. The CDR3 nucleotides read TGTGCCAGTAGTATTGCAGGGATGAACACCGGGGAGCTGTTTTTT. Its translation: CASSIAGMNTGELFF. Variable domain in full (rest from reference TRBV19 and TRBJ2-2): DGGITQSPKYLFRKEGQNVTLSCEQNLNHDAMYWYRQDPGQGLRLIYYSQIVNDFQKGDIAEGYSVSREKKESFPLTVTSAQKNPTAFYLCASSIAGMNTGELFFGEGSRLTVL.

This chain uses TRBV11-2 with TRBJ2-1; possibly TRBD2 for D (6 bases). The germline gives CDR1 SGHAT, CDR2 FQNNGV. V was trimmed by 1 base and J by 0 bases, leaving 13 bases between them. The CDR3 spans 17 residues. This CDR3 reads CASSLGSSASSYNEQFF. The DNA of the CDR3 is TGTGCCAGCAGCTTAGGATCTAGCGCGAGCTCCTACAATGAGCAGTTCTTC.

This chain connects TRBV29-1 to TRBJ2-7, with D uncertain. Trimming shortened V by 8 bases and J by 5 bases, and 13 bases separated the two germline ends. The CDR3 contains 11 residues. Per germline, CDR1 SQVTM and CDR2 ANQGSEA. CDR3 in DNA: TGCAGCACCTTAGGTTCGGACGAGCAGTACTTC. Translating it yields CSTLGSDEQYF.

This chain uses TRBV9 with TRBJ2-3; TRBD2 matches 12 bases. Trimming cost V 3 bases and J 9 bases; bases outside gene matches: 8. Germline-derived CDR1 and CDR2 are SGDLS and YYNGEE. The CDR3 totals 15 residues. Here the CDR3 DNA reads TGTGCCAGCAGCGAGGGACTAGCGGGCGTTCCGACGCAGTATTTT. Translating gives CASSEGLAGVPTQYF.

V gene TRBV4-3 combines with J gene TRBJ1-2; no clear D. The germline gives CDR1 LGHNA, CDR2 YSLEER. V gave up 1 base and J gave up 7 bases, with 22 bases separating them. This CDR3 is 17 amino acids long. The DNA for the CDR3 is TGCGCCAGCAGCCAAGCCGCGATGGGTAGGGTAGTGGGTGGCTACACCTTC. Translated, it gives CASSQAAMGRVVGGYTF.

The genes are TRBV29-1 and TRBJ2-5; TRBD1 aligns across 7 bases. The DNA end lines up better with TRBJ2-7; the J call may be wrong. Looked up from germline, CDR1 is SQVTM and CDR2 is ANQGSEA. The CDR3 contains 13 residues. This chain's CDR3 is CSVGKGGWDEQYF. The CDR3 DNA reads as TGCAGCGTCGGGAAAGGGGGCTGGGACGAGCAGTACTTC.

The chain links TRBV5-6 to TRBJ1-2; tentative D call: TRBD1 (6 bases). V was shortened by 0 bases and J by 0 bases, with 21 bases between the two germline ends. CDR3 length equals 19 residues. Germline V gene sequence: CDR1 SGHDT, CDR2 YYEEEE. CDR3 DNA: TGTGCCAGCAGCTTGGCCGGGGGCCTCCGGAGCCTAGCTAACTATGGCTACACCTTC. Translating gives CASSLAGGLRSLANYGYTF.